This T cell receptor beta chain is from a study of blood T cell repertoires in COVID-19. In germline, CDR1 is SNHLY, CDR2 FYNNEI. The CDR3 contains 14 residues. Original processing methods: The assay estimated nucleated cells by amplifying reference gene primers. Here immunoSEQ multiplex PCR was the method, and the copy in TCRdb shows in-frame clones only, minus some. Clone size and the V and J calls come from that table; the DNA yielded D and trimming. The sample consists of 230,000 or so clones, 70% to 90% of them appearing once. As for this clone: The junction departs from the called germline gene at one end, perhaps through a read error.

Study members were between about 18 and 100 years old and lived in 20 to 30 US regions. Categorization into cohorts depended on clinical history that participants reported. It was within 2 weeks before study entry that exposed participants met a COVID-19 case. The sequence was obtained from a woman aged 50 to 60 who had been exposed to COVID-19. The genes are TRBV2 and TRBJ2-1; no clear D gene. The sequenced material came from PBMCs or T cells enriched from blood (not recorded which). Here the CDR3 reads CASGDLTSYNEQFF. CDR3 nucleotides: TGTGCCAGCGGTGACCTCACCAGTTACAATGAGCAGTTCTTC.